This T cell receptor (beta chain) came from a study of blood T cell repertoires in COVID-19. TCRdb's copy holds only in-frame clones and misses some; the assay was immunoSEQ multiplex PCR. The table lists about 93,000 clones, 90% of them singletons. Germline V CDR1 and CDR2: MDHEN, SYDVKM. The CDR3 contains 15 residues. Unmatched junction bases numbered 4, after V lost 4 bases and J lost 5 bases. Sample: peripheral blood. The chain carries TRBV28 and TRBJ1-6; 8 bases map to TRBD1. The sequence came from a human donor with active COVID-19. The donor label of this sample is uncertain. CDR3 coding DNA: TGTGCCAGCAGTTCTAGGACAGGGAATAATTCACCCCTCCACTTT. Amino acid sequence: CASSSRTGNNSPLHF.